This TCR beta chain originates from a study of shared clonotypes between healthy human individuals. The CDR3 totals 17 residues. Germline V gene data show CDR1 as MGHRA and CDR2 as YSYEKL. The repertoire was sequenced with immunoSEQ multiplex PCR; TCRdb's copy has only in-frame clones and lacks some. Among approximately 2.3 million clones listed, over 85% were seen once. This clone was recorded once. What it binds is not known. An end of the junction differs from the germline gene, which may be a read error. Study-level results: Several donors showed sharing of approximately 5% of naive CD4 clonotypes.

The clonotype originates from a man aged 18 to 29 in good health. Some clones in this sample may be carry-over from other donors' samples. The sequenced sample consisted of naive CD4+ T cells from PBMCs. Subset reported: CD45RA+ positively selected. This chain connects TRBV4-1 to TRBJ2-5; D call uncertain. In nucleotides, the CDR3 is TGCGCCAGCGGCCAAGATCGTGCCGCGCTCCGGGCAGAGACCCAGTACTTC. Translated, it gives CASGQDRAALRAETQYF.